A selection of T cell receptor beta chains follows, all from one sample in a study of OX40 agonist ivuxolimab in advanced cancers. Measured with immunoSEQ multiplex PCR; TCRdb has only the in-frame clones, and not every one. The sample shows tens of thousands of clones, 70% to 80% of them seen only once. Sample: CD4+ or CD8+ T cells sorted from blood, taken in a trial of the OX40 agonist ivuxolimab. The receptors were gathered from an adult with an advanced solid tumor such as melanoma, head and neck, liver or kidney cancer. CDR3s include the opening cysteine and the closing phenylalanine or tryptophan. The D gene is left open where the match is weak. The size entry is marked missing in some rows and otherwise reads once, few, many or a size class.

TRBJ1-2	NA	NA	12	TRBV10-3	CAINGGPYGYTF	TGTGCCATCAATGGTGGACCCTATGGCTACACCTTC
TRBJ2-7	TRBD1	large	16	TRBV27	CASSPGGPRRGDEQYF	TGTGCCAGCAGCCCAGGGGGACCTCGTAGGGGAGACGAGCAGTACTTC
TRBJ1-1	NA	NA	14	TRBV2	CASSSLASNTEAFF	TGTGCCAGCAGTTCCCTAGCGAGTAACACTGAAGCTTTCTTT
TRBJ1-1	NA	NA	14	TRBV7-9	CASSYGSGVAGAFF	TGTGCCAGCAGCTACGGTTCAGGGGTCGCGGGGGCTTTCTTT
TRBJ2-1	NA	NA	15	TRBV10-2	CASSEVTRTYNEQFF	TGCGCCAGCAGTGAAGTGACGCGAACCTACAATGAGCAGTTCTTC
TRBJ2-2	NA	NA	17	TRBV13	CASSLGHREPNTGELFF	TGTGCCAGCAGCTTAGGCCACAGGGAGCCCAACACCGGGGAGCTGTTTTTT
TRBJ2-2	TRBD1	NA	17	TRBV7-3	CASSMSGTAINTGELFF	TGTGCCAGCAGCATGTCCGGGACAGCGATCAACACCGGGGAGCTGTTTTTT
TRBJ2-1	NA	NA	13	TRBV5-1	CASSYGQYNEQFF	TGCGCCAGCAGCTACGGACAGTACAATGAGCAGTTCTTC
TRBJ2-1	NA	NA	13	TRBV6-1	CASSESLQFEQFF	TGTGCCAGCAGTGAATCTCTGCAGTTTGAGCAGTTCTTC
TRBJ2-1	NA	NA	17	TRBV21-1	CASSKATGYPEGSEQFF	TGTGCCAGCAGCAAAGCCACAGGGTATCCCGAGGGCAGTGAGCAGTTCTTC
TRBJ2-2	NA	NA	11	TRBV20-1	CSAKGYGELFF	TGCAGTGCTAAGGGGTACGGGGAGCTGTTTTTT
TRBJ1-4	NA	NA	15	TRBV14	CASSHGPGWGEKLFF	TGTGCCAGCAGCCACGGTCCAGGGTGGGGAGAAAAACTGTTTTTT
TRBJ1-5	NA	NA	15	TRBV6-1	CASDTPDRSNQPQHF	TGTGCCAGCGATACCCCTGACAGGTCCAATCAGCCCCAGCATTTT
TRBJ2-6	NA	NA	16	TRBV4-1	CASREALLGGANVLTF	TGCGCCAGCAGGGAGGCCCTCCTAGGTGGGGCCAACGTCCTGACTTTC
TRBJ2-3	NA	few	14	TRBV5-1	CASSLERPSDTQYF	TGCGCCAGCAGCTTGGAAAGGCCCTCAGATACGCAGTATTTT
TRBJ1-2	NA	few	15	TRBV1	CTSSHGPQFTYGYTF	TGCACCAGCAGTCACGGACCCCAATTTACCTATGGCTACACCTTC
TRBJ2-1	TRBD2	once	16	TRBV9	CASSGGTSGGYNEQFF	TGTGCCAGCAGCGGGGGAACTAGCGGGGGTTACAATGAGCAGTTCTTC
TRBJ1-4	NA	NA	15	TRBV19	CASRFSRTRNEKLFF	TGTGCCAGTAGATTCTCGCGGACAAGAAATGAAAAACTGTTTTTT
TRBJ1-3	NA	NA	14	TRBV5-1	CASSPGGPGNTIYF	TGCGCCAGCAGCCCGGGGGGACCTGGAAACACCATATATTTT
TRBJ2-2	TRBD1	NA	12	TRBV5-1	CACNTGAGELFF	TGCGCCTGCAATACAGGGGCCGGGGAGCTGTTTTTT
TRBJ1-6	NA	NA	15	TRBV5-1	CASSSGQLDTSPLHF	TGCGCCAGCAGCTCCGGACAGTTGGATACTTCACCCCTCCACTTT
TRBJ1-1	NA	NA	15	TRBV18	CASSPLEGVNTEAFF	TGTGCCAGCTCACCATTGGAGGGAGTGAACACTGAAGCTTTCTTT
TRBJ2-7	NA	NA	15	TRBV4-1	CASSQTPQTPYEQYF	TGCGCCAGCAGCCAAACCCCCCAGACTCCCTACGAGCAGTACTTC
TRBJ1-2	NA	NA	16	TRBV5-1	CASSLGGDGGGYGYTF	TGCGCCAGCAGCTTGGGGGGCGACGGTGGTGGCTATGGCTACACCTTC
TRBJ2-1	NA	NA	12	TRBV7-6	CASSPDRNEQFF	TGTGCCAGCAGCCCCGACCGCAATGAGCAGTTCTTC
TRBJ2-7	NA	NA	17	TRBV7-9	CASSLTKTLTSNYEQYF	TGTGCCAGCAGCTTAACTAAAACACTCACGTCCAACTACGAGCAGTACTTC
TRBJ2-5	TRBD1	NA	16	TRBV27	CASSVYRGLLQETQYF	TGTGCCAGCAGTGTCTACAGGGGGCTCCTCCAAGAGACCCAGTACTTC
TRBJ2-3	NA	few	16	TRBV10-3	CAISESDGFSTDTQYF	TGTGCCATCAGTGAGTCGGACGGTTTTAGCACAGATACGCAGTATTTT
TRBJ2-5	NA	once	14	TRBV1	CTSSQEGQGKTQYF	TGCACCAGCAGCCAAGAAGGACAGGGAAAGACCCAGTACTTC
TRBJ1-1	NA	NA	13	TRBV6-6	CASSWRDGTEAFF	TGTGCCAGCAGTTGGCGGGACGGCACTGAAGCTTTCTTT
TRBJ1-5	NA	few	13	TRBV15	CATSRDRDQPQHF	TGTGCCACCAGCAGAGACAGGGATCAGCCCCAGCATTTT
TRBJ2-7	TRBD1	NA	16	TRBV11-2	CASSSGWNRGASEQYF	TGTGCCAGCAGCTCAGGATGGAACAGGGGGGCGAGCGAGCAGTACTTC
TRBJ2-5	NA	NA	13	TRBV29-1	CSALGRDQETQYF	TGCAGCGCCCTTGGCAGGGACCAAGAGACCCAGTACTTC
TRBJ1-5	TRBD1	NA	18	TRBV4-1	CASSADGQGHNSNQPQHF	TGCGCCAGCAGCGCGGACGGACAGGGCCATAATAGCAATCAGCCCCAGCATTTT
TRBJ2-3	NA	NA	16	TRBV5-1	CASSLSAGVLTDTQYF	TGCGCCAGCAGCTTGAGTGCAGGGGTCCTCACAGATACGCAGTATTTT
TRBJ1-6	TRBD1	NA	15	TRBV9	CASSARGQTNSPLHF	TGTGCCAGCAGCGCCCGGGGACAGACCAATTCACCCCTCCACTTT
TRBJ2-7	TRBD1	NA	16	TRBV5-6	CASSPGGPRRGDEQYF	TGTGCCAGCAGCCCAGGGGGACCTCGTAGGGGAGACGAGCAGTACTTC
TRBJ1-2	NA	NA	13	TRBV5-1	CASSSVQNYGYTF	TGCGCCAGCAGCTCCGTGCAGAACTATGGCTACACCTTC
TRBJ1-5	NA	NA	16	TRBV6-5	CASSSTETDSNQPQHF	TGTGCCAGCAGTTCTACAGAGACTGATAGCAATCAGCCCCAGCATTTT
TRBJ1-2	TRBD1	NA	13	TRBV29-1	CSVAGTGWAGYTF	TGCAGCGTCGCCGGGACAGGGTGGGCTGGCTACACCTTC
TRBJ1-1	NA	NA	14	TRBV19	CASSLGTSQTEAFF	TGTGCCAGTAGTCTCGGGACAAGTCAAACTGAAGCTTTCTTT
TRBJ1-2	TRBD1	NA	15	TRBV5-4	CASSLKQGANYGYTF	TGTGCCAGCAGCTTGAAACAGGGGGCTAACTATGGCTACACCTTC
TRBJ2-3	NA	NA	13	TRBV5-4	CASSMSTTDTQYF	TGTGCCAGCAGCATGAGTACCACAGATACGCAGTATTTT
TRBJ2-7	NA	NA	14	TRBV7-2	CASSFLPLPGEQYF	TGTGCCAGCAGCTTCCTTCCCCTACCCGGCGAGCAGTACTTC
TRBJ2-7	NA	NA	15	TRBV6-6	CASSYSGGGNYEQYF	TGTGCCAGCAGTTACTCCGGAGGGGGTAACTACGAGCAGTACTTC
TRBJ2-2	NA	NA	13	TRBV15	CATGGWGTGELFF	TGTGCCACCGGGGGTTGGGGTACCGGGGAGCTGTTTTTT
TRBJ2-1	NA	NA	13	TRBV2	CASMGGSYNEQFF	TGTGCCAGCATGGGCGGGTCCTACAATGAGCAGTTCTTC